Presented here are 15 T cell receptor beta chains from one specimen sequenced in a study of T-cell reconstitution after alpha-beta-depleted transplantation in children. Unique molecular identifiers were used to barcode this TCRbeta library. TCRdb re-analysed the PCR reads in MiXCR, keeping a single row per CDR3 protein. The data contain roughly 500,000 distinct CDR3 sequences, less than 35% of them singletons. Sequencing was performed on PBMCs from the stem cell graft donor, taken from the stem cell graft. These receptors were collected from a human donor who donated a stem cell graft to a child with aplastic anemia.

The chain links TRBV30 to TRBJ2-1, with 11 bases fitting TRBD2. CDR3 length: 16 amino acids. Germline V gene sequence: CDR1 GTSNPN, CDR2 SVGIG (reference sequence). V was clipped by 2 bases and J by 7 bases; unmatched bases: 10. This CDR3 is CAWSLLLAGGRNEQFF. As DNA, the CDR3 is TGTGCCTGGAGTCTCCTTCTAGCGGGAGGAAGGAATGAGCAGTTCTTC.

The V and J genes are TRBV7-8 and TRBJ2-2, with TRBD2 identical over 10 bases. Germline V gene sequence: CDR1 SGHVS, CDR2 FQNEAQ. The CDR3 runs to 16 residues. V was pared by 1 base and J by 6 bases, with 5 bases of the junction left unmatched. CDR3 sequence (DNA): TGTGCCAGCAGCTTAGAGGCTAGCGGGAGCCCCGGGGAGCTGTTTTTT. Its translation: CASSLEASGSPGELFF.

The gene calls are TRBV6-1 and TRBJ1-4; 8 positions match TRBD1. CDR1 and CDR2 from the germline V gene are MNHNS and SASEGT. Trimming removed 6 bases from V and 7 bases from J; junction bases left unmatched: 7. The CDR3 extends over 14 amino acids. The chain's CDR3 is CASRPGQGIEKLFF. CDR3 DNA: TGTGCCAGCAGACCCGGACAGGGTATTGAAAAACTGTTTTTT.

The genes are TRBV11-2 and TRBJ2-7, with a tentative D call TRBD1 (6 bases). In germline, CDR1 is SGHAT, CDR2 FQNNGV. This CDR3 is 13 amino acids long. V was trimmed by 1 base and J by 4 bases, leaving 8 bases between them. The CDR3 region is CASSLGGLYEQYV. As DNA, the CDR3 is TGTGCCAGCAGCTTAGGGGGGCTATACGAGCAGTACGTC.

The gene calls are TRBV20-1 and TRBJ2-1, with TRBD2 identical over 7 bases. The germline V gene encodes CDR1 DFQATT and CDR2 SNEGSKA (reference sequence). V lost 6 bases to trimming and J lost 7 bases; unmatched junction nucleotides: 9. The CDR3 is made up of 13 amino acids. CDR3 sequence reads: CSASKMGGNEQFF. The CDR3 DNA follows: TGCAGTGCGTCCAAAATGGGGGGGAATGAGCAGTTCTTC.

Comment on this clonotype: The junction differs from germline at one of its ends, possibly a read error. The V gene is TRBV28, the J gene TRBJ1-1; D is possibly TRBD1 (5 bases). Germline CDR1 MDHEN, CDR2 SYDVKM. The CDR3 runs to 14 residues. The CDR3 is CASSSGGTYTESFF. Written as DNA, the CDR3 is TGTGCCAGCAGTTCGGGGGGGACCTACACTGAATCTTTCTTT.

This clonotype has a handful of counts. V and J are TRBV6-2 or TRBV6-3 and TRBJ1-1, with 9 bases aligning to TRBD1. This CDR3 spans 15 amino acids. V dropped 6 bases and J dropped 2; count of bases not matched to a gene: 7. The V gene's germline CDR1 is MNHEY and CDR2 SVGEGT. CDR3 DNA sequence: TGTGCCAGCAGGGGAGGACAGGGGCGAAACACTGAAGCTTTCTTT. Residues: CASRGGQGRNTEAFF.

The sample holds a few counts of this clonotype. The V gene is TRBV28, the J gene TRBJ2-7; D uncertain. CDR1 and CDR2 from the germline V gene are MDHEN and SYDVKM. The CDR3 is 13 amino acids. V lost 1 base to trimming and J lost 5 bases, with 9 bases between them. The CDR3 sequence: CASSLYQKHEQYF. DNA of the CDR3: TGTGCCAGCAGTTTATACCAGAAGCACGAGCAGTACTTC.

The chain recombines TRBV4-3 with TRBJ2-6; 7 positions match TRBD1. Germline-derived CDR1 and CDR2 are LGHNA and YSLEER. V was pared by 4 bases and J by 0 bases, with 6 bases of the junction left unmatched. The CDR3 runs to 17 residues. The CDR3 protein is CASSLGTDLSGANVLTF. The CDR3 region has the DNA TGCGCCAGCAGCCTCGGGACAGACCTCTCTGGGGCCAACGTCCTGACTTTC.

The V call is TRBV11-2, the J call TRBJ2-7; a possible D gene is TRBD1 (6 bases). V gave up 4 bases and J gave up 6 bases, with 16 bases separating them. The length of the CDR3 is 14 residues. The germline V gene encodes CDR1 SGHAT and CDR2 FQNNGV. The CDR3, as DNA: TGTGCCAGCAGCTCCAACAGGGAGCCCTCCGAGCAGTACTTC. Translating it yields CASSSNREPSEQYF.

The rearrangement links TRBV7-2 to TRBJ2-1, with no clear D. The CDR3 loop spans 13 amino acids. Trimming stripped 1 base from V and 8 bases from J, with 9 bases between. Germline lookup yields CDR1 SGHTA and CDR2 FQGNSA. CDR3 region: CASSLEYGDEQFF. In DNA form, the CDR3 reads TGTGCCAGCAGCTTAGAGTACGGCGATGAGCAGTTCTTC.

This clonotype occurred a few times. This chain connects TRBV24-1 to TRBJ2-2; weak D call: TRBD2 (6 bases). The CDR3 loop spans 14 amino acids. The V end was cut by 4 bases, the J end by 5 bases, with 10 bases between. CDR1 and CDR2 (germline): KGHDR, SFDVKD. CDR3 loop: CATSEWGETGELFF. The CDR3 DNA reads as TGTGCCACCAGTGAGTGGGGGGAGACCGGGGAGCTGTTTTTT.

The chain recombines TRBV12-3 or TRBV12-4 with TRBJ1-1, with no clear D. V dropped 6 bases and J dropped 1 base, with 15 bases sitting between them. This CDR3 is 15 amino acids long. CDR3 sequence (DNA): TGTGCCAGCAGAAGCACTTGGGGTGGGAACACTGAAGCTTTCTTT. It is translated as CASRSTWGGNTEAFF.

This clonotype was seen a few times. The chain recombines TRBV7-9 with TRBJ1-3, with D hard to call. Germline V CDR1 and CDR2: SEHNR, FQNEAQ (reference sequence). CDR3 length: 14 residues. The V end lost 3 bases, the J end lost 0 bases, and 6 bases lay between the germline ends. The CDR3: CASSFDNSGNTIYF. DNA for the CDR3: TGTGCCAGCAGCTTCGACAACTCTGGAAACACCATATATTTT.

This clonotype was seen more than once but under ten times. The genes are TRBV29-1 and TRBJ1-1; TRBD1 matches at 8 bases. The length of the CDR3 is 15 residues. Germline V gene data show CDR1 as SQVTM and CDR2 as ANQGSEA. Unmatched junction bases numbered 14, after V lost 7 bases and J lost 4 bases. In DNA form, the CDR3 reads TGCAGCGGTCAACTGCCCCCAGGGGGCGGCACTGAAGCTTTCTTT. It translates to CSGQLPPGGGTEAFF.